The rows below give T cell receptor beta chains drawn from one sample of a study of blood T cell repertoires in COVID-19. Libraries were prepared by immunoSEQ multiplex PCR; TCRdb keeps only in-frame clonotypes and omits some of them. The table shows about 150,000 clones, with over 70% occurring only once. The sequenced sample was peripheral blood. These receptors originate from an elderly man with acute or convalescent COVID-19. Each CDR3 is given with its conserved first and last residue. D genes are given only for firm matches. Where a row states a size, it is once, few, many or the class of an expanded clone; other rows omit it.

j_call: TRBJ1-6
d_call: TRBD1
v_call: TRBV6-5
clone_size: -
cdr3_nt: TGTGCCAGCAGCCAAATGGACAGGGGGTATTCACCCCTCCACTTT
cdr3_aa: CASSQMDRGYSPLHF

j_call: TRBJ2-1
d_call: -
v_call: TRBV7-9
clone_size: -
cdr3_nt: TGTGCCAGCAGCTCCCTGAAGGGGGGGTCGTACAATGAGCAGTTCTTC
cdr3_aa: CASSSLKGGSYNEQFF

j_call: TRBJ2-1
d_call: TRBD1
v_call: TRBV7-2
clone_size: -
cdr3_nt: TGTGCCAGCAGCTGGGGGACAGCCGGCAATGAGCAGTTCTTC
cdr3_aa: CASSWGTAGNEQFF

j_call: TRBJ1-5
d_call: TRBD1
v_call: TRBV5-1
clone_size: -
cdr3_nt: TGCGCCAGCAGCTTGATGGGACAGGACAATCAGCCCCAGCATTTT
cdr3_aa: CASSLMGQDNQPQHF

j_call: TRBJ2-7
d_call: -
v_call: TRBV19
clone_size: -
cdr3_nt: TGTGCCAGTAGTATAGCCGACACAGGAAGGCTCGAGCAGTACTTC
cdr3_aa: CASSIADTGRLEQYF

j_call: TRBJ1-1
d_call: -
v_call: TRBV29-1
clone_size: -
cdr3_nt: TGCAGCGTTGTACATGCGAACACTGAAGCTTTCTTT
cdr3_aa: CSVVHANTEAFF

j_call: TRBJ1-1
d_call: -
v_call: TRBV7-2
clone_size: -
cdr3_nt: TGTGCCAGCAGCATACCCCCCGCAGGGATGAACACTGAAGCTTTCTTT
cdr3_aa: CASSIPPAGMNTEAFF

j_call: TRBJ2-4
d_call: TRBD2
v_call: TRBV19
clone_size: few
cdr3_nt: TGTGCCAGGGGTCTAGCGGGAACAAAAAACATTCAGTACTTC
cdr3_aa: CARGLAGTKNIQYF

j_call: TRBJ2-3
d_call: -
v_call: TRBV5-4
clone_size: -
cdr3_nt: TGTGCCAGCAGCTTAAAACTAACTAGCACAGATACGCAGTATTTT
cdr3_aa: CASSLKLTSTDTQYF

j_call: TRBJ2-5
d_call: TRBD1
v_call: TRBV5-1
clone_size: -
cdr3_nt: TGCGCCAGCAGCCCGGGGACAGGGGGGGCCATACAAGAGACCCAGTACTTC
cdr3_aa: CASSPGTGGAIQETQYF

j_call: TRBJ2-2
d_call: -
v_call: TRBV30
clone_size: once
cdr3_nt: TGTGCCTGGATTGGGGGACAACTGAACACCGGGGAGCTGTTTTTT
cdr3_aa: CAWIGGQLNTGELFF

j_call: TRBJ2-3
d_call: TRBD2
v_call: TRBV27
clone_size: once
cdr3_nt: TGTGCCAGCAGTTTAGGGCGGGGGGGGCTGAATACGCAGTATTTT
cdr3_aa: CASSLGRGGLNTQYF

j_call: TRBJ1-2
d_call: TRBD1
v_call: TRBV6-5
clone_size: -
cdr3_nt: TGTGCCAGCAGGGGGACAGGGTATGGCTACACCTTC
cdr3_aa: CASRGTGYGYTF

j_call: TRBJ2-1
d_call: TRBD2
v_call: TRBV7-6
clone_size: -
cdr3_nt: TGTGCCAGCAGCCCCAACTCGGGACTAGCGACCTACAATGAGCAGTTCTTC
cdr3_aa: CASSPNSGLATYNEQFF

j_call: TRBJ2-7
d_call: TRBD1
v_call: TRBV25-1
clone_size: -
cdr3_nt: TGTGCCAGCAGTGCCCAGGGGGATAATGAGCAGTACTTC
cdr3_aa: CASSAQGDNEQYF

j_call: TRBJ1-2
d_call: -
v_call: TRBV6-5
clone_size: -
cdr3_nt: TGTGCCAGCAGTCTCCAGGGGCGCGATGGCTACACCTTC
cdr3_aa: CASSLQGRDGYTF

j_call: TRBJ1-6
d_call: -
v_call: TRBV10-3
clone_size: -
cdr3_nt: TGTGCCATCAGTGAGTCATATAACAGGGAAGGTAATTCACCCCTCCACTTT
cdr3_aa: CAISESYNREGNSPLHF

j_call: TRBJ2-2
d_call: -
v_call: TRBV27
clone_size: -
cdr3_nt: TGTGCCAGCAGTCTCCTCACCGGCGGCAGCACCGGGGAGCTGTTTTTT
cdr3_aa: CASSLLTGGSTGELFF

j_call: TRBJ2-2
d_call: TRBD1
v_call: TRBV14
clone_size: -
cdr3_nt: TGTGCCAGCAGCAAACAGGGGGCTGTCGGGGAGCTGTTTTTT
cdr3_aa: CASSKQGAVGELFF

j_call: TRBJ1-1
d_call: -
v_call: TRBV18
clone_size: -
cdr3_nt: TGTGCCAGCTCACAGAGCGGCTCGGGCACTGAAGCTTTCTTT
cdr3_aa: CASSQSGSGTEAFF

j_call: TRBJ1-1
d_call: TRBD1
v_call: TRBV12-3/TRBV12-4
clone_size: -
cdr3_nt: TGTGCCAGCAGGCAGGGGGTCTCTGAAGCTTTCTTT
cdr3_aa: CASRQGVSEAFF

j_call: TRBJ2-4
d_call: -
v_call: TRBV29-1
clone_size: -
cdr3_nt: TGCAGCGTTGAAGTCAGAATCGGGAACATTCAGTACTTC
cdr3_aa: CSVEVRIGNIQYF

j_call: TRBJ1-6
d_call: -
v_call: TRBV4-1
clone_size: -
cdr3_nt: TGCGCCAGCAGCCAAGTCCCCCAGGGAAGTTCACCCCTCCACTTT
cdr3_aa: CASSQVPQGSSPLHF

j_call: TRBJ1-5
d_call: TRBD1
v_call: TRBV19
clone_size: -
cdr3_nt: TGTGCCAGTAGGGAGGACAGGGTTACTCAGCCCCAGCATTTT
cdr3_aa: CASREDRVTQPQHF

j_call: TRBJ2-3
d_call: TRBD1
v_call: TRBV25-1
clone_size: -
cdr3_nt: TGTGCCAGCAGTGACCGGACAGGGGCGACAGATACGCAGTATTTT
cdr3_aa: CASSDRTGATDTQYF

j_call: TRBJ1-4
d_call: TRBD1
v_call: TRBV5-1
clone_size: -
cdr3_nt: TGCGCCAGCAGCTCCGAGGGACAGCCTTATGAAAAACTGTTTTTT
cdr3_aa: CASSSEGQPYEKLFF

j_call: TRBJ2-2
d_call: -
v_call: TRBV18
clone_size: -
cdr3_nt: TGTGCCAGCTCTCCTAAACCCCTCGGGGAGCTGTTTTTT
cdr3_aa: CASSPKPLGELFF

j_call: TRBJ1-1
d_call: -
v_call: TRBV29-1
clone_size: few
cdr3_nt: TGCAGTGGTTTACCAGGGTCGAACACTGAAGCTTTCTTT
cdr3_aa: CSGLPGSNTEAFF

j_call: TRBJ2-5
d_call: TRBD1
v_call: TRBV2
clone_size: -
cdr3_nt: TGTGCCAGCAGGGTACAGGGGTCCCAAGAGACCCAGTACTTC
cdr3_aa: CASRVQGSQETQYF

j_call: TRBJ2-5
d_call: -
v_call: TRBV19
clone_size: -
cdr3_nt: TGTGCCAGTAGTATACAGGGAGGGGGAGAGACCCAGTACTTC
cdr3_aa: CASSIQGGGETQYF

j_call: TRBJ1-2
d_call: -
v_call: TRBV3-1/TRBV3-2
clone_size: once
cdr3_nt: TGTGCCAGCAGCCAACAGGGAAGGGGTGGCTACACCTTC
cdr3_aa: CASSQQGRGGYTF

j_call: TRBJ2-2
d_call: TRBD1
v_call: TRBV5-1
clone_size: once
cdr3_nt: TGCGCCAGCAGCTCGCTTCCGGGACAGGTTAACACCGGGGAGCTGTTTTTT
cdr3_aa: CASSSLPGQVNTGELFF

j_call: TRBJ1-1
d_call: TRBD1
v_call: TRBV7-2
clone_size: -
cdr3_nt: TGTGCCAGCAGCTCTAGACAGGGGGCGGCTGAAGCTTTCTTT
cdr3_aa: CASSSRQGAAEAFF

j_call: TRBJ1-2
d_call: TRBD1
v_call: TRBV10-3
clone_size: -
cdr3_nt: TGTGCCATCACCCGGACAGGAGGAAATGGCTACACCTTC
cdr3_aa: CAITRTGGNGYTF

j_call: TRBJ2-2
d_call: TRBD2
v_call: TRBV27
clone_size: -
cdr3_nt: TGTGCCAGGTCTACAAAGGTGACGTCCGGGACTAGCGGGAGGGGCTACGTCAGCGGGGAGCTGTTTTTT
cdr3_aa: CARSTKVTSGTSGRGYVSGELFF